A single T cell receptor beta chain is shown here with its context. Per the authors' pipeline: Amplifying reference gene primers gave estimates of nucleated cell counts. Assay used: immunoSEQ multiplex PCR; TCRdb lists only in-frame clones, some missing. For V, J and clone size, that table is used; D and trimming come from the DNA. The sample holds about 100,000 clones; about 82% are singletons and the top ten take about an eighth. The V gene end was trimmed by 5 bases and the J gene end by 4 bases; junction bases not matched to a gene: 8. Per germline, CDR1 SGHNT and CDR2 YYREEE (reference sequence). This CDR3 region has 14 residues. The data were taken from a study of blood T cell repertoires in COVID-19. Background on the study: Acute and convalescent COVID-19 samples came from the United States, Italy and Spain.

The sample was peripheral blood. The V call is TRBV5-4, the J call TRBJ1-2, with 7 bases fitting TRBD1. The TCR originated in a man in his forties or fifties with active or convalescent COVID-19. This CDR3 is CASSPRQGGYGYTF. The DNA for the CDR3 is TGTGCCAGCAGTCCCCGGCAGGGGGGCTATGGCTACACCTTC.